The next 32 T cell receptor beta chains were all read from a single sample in a study of T cells in Graves' hyperthyroidism and ophthalmopathy. The source material, RNA transcripts, was used to amplify TCR beta CDR3 regions. RT-PCR in the first round (using the HTBI primer set) targeted the TCR CDR3. TCRdb independently ran MiXCR on the multiplex PCR reads; one entry per CDR3 protein. The sample carries fewer than 450,000 distinct CDR3 sequences, over 12% recorded once. Sequencing was done on a sample of blood. These receptors were obtained from a woman in her sixties or seventies with Graves' ophthalmopathy.

The J gene is TRBJ2-7, the V gene TRBV6-1; D perhaps matches TRBD1 (6 bases). The CDR3 contains 14 residues. V was clipped by 6 bases and J by 9 bases, with 21 bases between them. The germline gives CDR1 MNHNS, CDR2 SASEGT. CDR3 nucleotides: TGTGCCAGCAGGGCTACCCGGGACAATATACGGCAGTACTTC. It yields the protein CASRATRDNIRQYF.

Turning to this clonotype: One base away lies a much larger clone, so this may be a sequencing read error. The rearrangement uses TRBV28 and TRBJ2-6, with a weak D call TRBD1 (6 bases). Germline CDR1 MDHEN, CDR2 SYDVKM. V lost 7 bases and J lost 4, with 26 bases in between. The CDR3 contains 19 residues. The CDR3 DNA is TGTGCCAGCAATTCCCGGACAGCCTTGAGGGTGGCGGGGGCCAACGTCCTGACTTTC. Its protein is CASNSRTALRVAGANVLTF.

A remark on this clonotype: A read error may explain this, as a much larger clone is one base away. The rearrangement joins TRBV28 to TRBJ2-1; TRBD2 matches at 12 bases. Looked up from germline, CDR1 is MDHEN and CDR2 is SYDVKM. Trimming took 6 bases from V and 6 from J; bases not matched to a gene: 3. This CDR3 has 14 residues. The CDR3 is CASSILAGGNEQFF. In DNA form, the CDR3 reads TGTGCCAGCAGCATACTAGCGGGAGGCAATGAGCAGTTCTTC.

This chain connects TRBV7-9 to TRBJ1-4; 7 nucleotides agree with TRBD1. The germline gives CDR1 SEHNR, CDR2 FQNEAQ (reference sequence). J gave up 8 bases and V 5 bases, and 8 bases lay outside the gene matches. The CDR3 sequence is 14 residues long. The CDR3 reads CASSPTGSNEKLFF. For the CDR3, the DNA is TGTGCCAGCAGCCCGACAGGGTCAAACGAAAAACTGTTTTTT.

In its sample, this clonotype was seen a few times. The chain couples TRBV29-1 to TRBJ2-1, with D unresolved. The germline V gene has CDR1 SQVTM and CDR2 ANQGSEA. V shed 4 bases and J shed 4 bases, with 17 bases lying between them. CDR3 length equals 15 residues. This CDR3 is CSVGPKAAEYNEQFF. DNA for the CDR3: TGCAGCGTTGGACCGAAGGCTGCGGAATACAATGAGCAGTTCTTC.

This clonotype was detected a few times. J is TRBJ1-6 and V is TRBV6-1; D call uncertain. Germline CDR1 MNHNS, CDR2 SASEGT. The V end lost 1 base, the J end lost 7 bases, and 11 bases lay between the germline ends. The length of the CDR3 is 15 residues. The CDR3 sequence: CASSEERPENSPLHF. The CDR3 DNA sequence: TGTGCCAGCAGTGAAGAGAGGCCGGAGAATTCACCCCTCCACTTT.

This clonotype was seen repeatedly, ten times or more. The chain recombines TRBV7-9 with TRBJ2-7; 8 bases agree with TRBD2. The CDR3 length is 17 residues. Unmatched junction bases numbered 14, after V lost 5 bases and J lost 2 bases. Germline V gene sequence: CDR1 SEHNR, CDR2 FQNEAQ (reference sequence). As DNA, the CDR3 is TGTGCCAGCAGCCTTGGGGGAACTAGCGGATCAACCTACGAGCAGTACTTC. Protein sequence: CASSLGGTSGSTYEQYF.

The V call is TRBV5-8, the J call TRBJ2-2; weak D call: TRBD2 (5 bases). In germline, CDR1 is SGHTS, CDR2 YDEGEE. The CDR3 runs to 15 residues. Trimming pared 4 bases from V and 0 bases from J, leaving 10 bases between. CDR3 sequence: CASSRGSTNTGELFF. Written as DNA, the CDR3 is TGTGCCAGCAGCCGCGGGTCCACGAACACCGGGGAGCTGTTTTTT.

The chain employs TRBV5-1 and TRBJ2-1; no firm D call. The CDR3 contains 16 residues. Germline V gene sequence: CDR1 SGHRS, CDR2 YFSETQ. V was trimmed by 2 bases and J by 0 bases, leaving 12 bases between them. The CDR3 sequence: CASSFGSRSSYNEQFF. The CDR3, as DNA: TGCGCCAGCAGCTTTGGAAGCCGCAGCTCCTACAATGAGCAGTTCTTC.

This clonotype was found a few times. The CDR3 DNA sequence: TGCGCCAGCAGCAGCCTTAAGCTGAGCACAGATACGCAGTATTTT. Translating gives CASSSLKLSTDTQYF. The V call is TRBV5-1, the J call TRBJ2-3; D not certain. From germline, CDR1 is SGHRS and CDR2 YFSETQ. This CDR3 contains 15 residues. The V end was cut by 4 bases, the J end by 0 bases, with 12 bases between.

J is TRBJ2-1 and V is TRBV20-1; 8 nucleotides agree with TRBD2. Germline V gene data show CDR1 as DFQATT and CDR2 as SNEGSKA (reference sequence). Trimming at V came to 0 bases and at J to 4 bases, leaving 11 bases not matched to a gene. CDR3 length: 17 residues. The CDR3, as DNA: TGCAGTGCTAGAGATCGGGACGGGAGGGCCACGTACAATGAGCAGTTCTTC. Amino acid sequence: CSARDRDGRATYNEQFF.

This clonotype turned up a few times. The chain recombines TRBV6-1 with TRBJ1-4; D unclear. Trimming stripped 1 base from V and 10 bases from J, with 13 bases between. CDR1 is MNHNS and CDR2 is SASEGT in the germline V gene. This CDR3 spans 14 amino acids. The CDR3 protein is CASSEGLNIAKLFF. In DNA, the CDR3 is TGTGCCAGCAGTGAAGGTCTGAATATCGCAAAACTGTTTTTT.

This clonotype was detected many times. The V gene is TRBV5-1, the J gene TRBJ2-1, with TRBD2 matching 10 bases. Germline CDR1 is SGHRS and CDR2 is YFSETQ. The V gene end was trimmed by 2 bases and the J gene end by 5 bases; junction bases not matched to a gene: 10. The CDR3 is made up of 17 amino acids. The CDR3 region has the DNA TGCGCCAGCAGCTTTGACCTAGCGGGAGTGATTAACAATGAGCAGTTCTTC. It specifies CASSFDLAGVINNEQFF.

This clonotype was observed many times. The rearrangement joins TRBV5-1 to TRBJ2-3; 7 bases agree with TRBD2. V lost 4 bases and J lost 0; bases outside the gene matches: 5. In germline, CDR1 is SGHRS, CDR2 YFSETQ. The CDR3 has 15 amino acids. The CDR3 nucleotides read TGCGCCAGCAGCGGGGGACTACAAAGCACAGATACGCAGTATTTT. The encoded protein is CASSGGLQSTDTQYF.

This clonotype was counted many times. V and J are TRBV11-2 and TRBJ2-3; 7 bases match TRBD2. The CDR3 is 16 amino acids. Germline-derived CDR1 and CDR2 are SGHAT and FQNNGV. Germline trimming cut 4 bases from V and 1 base from J; bases unmatched to any gene: 8. CDR3 nucleotides: TGTGCCAGCAGCTCCCCAGGACTAGTAGGCACAGATACGCAGTATTTT. Translation: CASSSPGLVGTDTQYF.

The CDR3 DNA reads TGTGCCAGCAGTTACTCAGGGTTCCCGGGGCAGGAGCAGTACTTC. This sequence encodes CASSYSGFPGQEQYF. This chain uses TRBV6-5 with TRBJ2-7; D may correspond to TRBD1 or TRBD2 (5 bases each). There are 15 residues in the CDR3. With 0 bases removed from V and 7 bases from J, the gap between germline ends came to 16 bases. The germline gives CDR1 MNHEY, CDR2 SVGAGI.

This clonotype was observed at least ten times. The chain links TRBV5-8 to TRBJ2-1; possibly TRBD1 for D (6 bases). Trimming stripped 4 bases from V and 0 bases from J, with 17 bases between. This CDR3 contains 17 residues. Per the germline V gene, CDR1 is SGHTS and CDR2 is YDEGEE. CDR3 coding DNA: TGTGCCAGCAGCGGCGCCGGGACACAGAGCTCCTACAATGAGCAGTTCTTC. As protein: CASSGAGTQSSYNEQFF.

This clonotype was recorded at least ten times. The chain is built from TRBV12-3 or TRBV12-4 and TRBJ2-7; 7 nucleotides align to TRBD2. With 7 bases clipped from V and 2 bases from J, the junction kept 8 bases outside the gene matches. This CDR3 contains 14 residues. The CDR3 region is CASTVSGFAYEQYF. In nucleotides, the CDR3 is TGTGCCAGCACCGTTAGCGGGTTTGCCTACGAGCAGTACTTC.

This clonotype was detected ten times or more. The rearrangement links TRBV5-1 to TRBJ2-2, with D tentatively TRBD2 (5 bases). V was shortened by 5 bases and J by 0 bases, with 8 bases between the two germline ends. CDR1 SGHRS and CDR2 YFSETQ come from the germline V gene. CDR3 length equals 14 residues. This CDR3 reads CASRVDSNTGELFF. As DNA, the CDR3 is TGCGCCAGCAGGGTGGACTCGAACACCGGGGAGCTGTTTTTT.

The chain carries TRBV5-6 and TRBJ2-5; no clear D. Looked up from germline, CDR1 is SGHDT and CDR2 is YYEEEE. V was pared by 0 bases and J by 4 bases, with 4 bases between. The CDR3 extends over 12 amino acids. The CDR3 here is CASSLEVETQYF. CDR3 DNA: TGTGCCAGCAGCTTGGAGGTAGAGACCCAGTACTTC.

This clonotype was counted ten times or more. The chain combines TRBV7-6 with TRBJ2-3, with TRBD2 matching 9 bases. The V gene's germline CDR1 is SGHVS and CDR2 FNYEAQ. The CDR3 runs 17 residues. Losses at the gene ends were 2 bases for V and 2 bases for J; bases not matched to a gene: 8. This CDR3 reads CASSLSASGVFTDTQYF. DNA of the CDR3: TGTGCCAGCAGCTTATCAGCTAGCGGGGTCTTCACAGATACGCAGTATTTT.

The CDR3 loop is CSARYFGGRASGSYEQYF. CDR3 DNA sequence: TGCAGTGCTAGATATTTCGGGGGCCGGGCTAGCGGGAGTTACGAGCAGTACTTC. This chain uses TRBV20-1 with TRBJ2-7; 10 nucleotides line up with TRBD2. The CDR3 contains 18 residues. Germline V CDR1 and CDR2: DFQATT, SNEGSKA (reference sequence). V shed 2 bases, J shed 4 bases, and the junction held 17 bases outside the gene matches.

This clonotype was recorded many times. The rearrangement links TRBV3-1 to TRBJ2-5; D is unclear. Trimming removed 3 bases from V and 1 base from J, with 12 bases in between. CDR1 and CDR2 (germline): LGHDT, YNNKEL (reference sequence). The CDR3 covers 15 residues. CDR3 sequence reads: CASSQTPPAQETQYF. The CDR3 bases are TGTGCCAGCAGCCAGACCCCTCCGGCCCAAGAGACCCAGTACTTC.

The CDR3 nucleotides are TGCAGTGCTAGTCTCGCCGGCCGCTACGAGCAGTACTTC. It encodes CSASLAGRYEQYF. The V and J genes are TRBV20-1 and TRBJ2-7; D call uncertain. The germline V gene encodes CDR1 DFQATT and CDR2 SNEGSKA (reference sequence). CDR3 size: 13 residues. The V end lost 3 bases, the J end lost 3 bases, and 12 bases lay between the germline ends.

This chain joins TRBV2 and TRBJ2-2; a possible D gene is TRBD1 (6 bases). The CDR3 has 14 residues. Germline CDR1 and CDR2: SNHLY and FYNNEI. The V gene lost 10 bases and the J gene lost 6 bases, with 18 bases spanning the gap. CDR3 nucleotide sequence: TGTGCCATCGTCCGGGACACCCCCTCCGGGGAGCTGTTTTTT. It codes for CAIVRDTPSGELFF. The full variable domain, with the rest looked up from reference TRBV2 and TRBJ2-2, is EPEVTQTPSHQVTQMGQEVILRCVPISNHLYFYWYRQILGQKVEFLVSFYNNEISEKSEIFDDQFSVERPDGSNFTLKIRSTKLEDSAMYFCAIVRDTPSGELFFGEGSRLTVL.

This clonotype has at least ten counts. This chain connects TRBV6-1 to TRBJ2-1, with 9 bases that match TRBD1. V shed 7 bases, J shed 7 bases, and the junction held 8 bases outside the gene matches. The germline V gene has CDR1 MNHNS and CDR2 SASEGT. The CDR3 spans 14 residues. DNA of the CDR3: TGTGCCAGCAACCCGGGACAGGGAGGGAATGAGCAGTTCTTC. It yields the protein CASNPGQGGNEQFF.

A few counts support this clonotype. The rearrangement joins TRBV10-2 to TRBJ1-5, with D unclear. The CDR3 has 14 amino acids. CDR1 is WSHSY, CDR2 SAAADI, per germline. Trimming stripped 3 bases from V and 3 bases from J, with 9 bases between. DNA of the CDR3: TGCGCCAGCAGTGACTCCCGGGCCAATCAGCCCCAGCATTTT. It codes for CASSDSRANQPQHF.

This clonotype was observed many times. The chain uses TRBV20-1 and TRBJ2-5; D gene ambiguous. Germline V gene data show CDR1 as DFQATT and CDR2 as SNEGSKA (reference sequence). V was shortened by 0 bases and J by 5 bases, with 13 bases between the two germline ends. The CDR3 spans 14 residues. The CDR3 DNA sequence: TGCAGTGCTAGAGATCCGGGTTCTCAGGAGACCCAGTACTTC. The encoded protein is CSARDPGSQETQYF.

The table lists this clonotype with many counts. The V and J genes are TRBV20-1 and TRBJ2-1; tentatively, D is TRBD2 (6 bases). The CDR3 spans 9 residues. Germline lookup yields CDR1 DFQATT and CDR2 SNEGSKA (reference sequence). The CDR3 sequence: CRGGNEQFF. The CDR3 region has the DNA TGCAGGGGGGGAAATGAGCAGTTCTTC.

The sample holds many counts of this clonotype. The V and J genes are TRBV30 and TRBJ1-5, with unresolved D. The V gene's germline CDR1 is GTSNPN and CDR2 SVGIG (reference sequence). CDR3 length equals 14 residues. V lost 0 bases to trimming and J lost 5 bases, with 11 bases between them. CDR3 sequence: CAWSVPPLDQPQHF. The CDR3 bases are TGTGCCTGGAGTGTACCCCCCCTCGATCAGCCCCAGCATTTT.

This clonotype was seen only once. V and J are TRBV24-1 and TRBJ2-1, with TRBD2 matching over 12 bases. Germline V gene lookup returns CDR1 KGHDR and CDR2 SFDVKD. Trimming removed 2 bases from V and 4 bases from J; junction bases left unmatched: 5. This CDR3 spans 17 amino acids. The CDR3 DNA sequence: TGTGCCACCAGTGATTCTACTAGCGGGGGGATTTACAATGAGCAGTTCTTC. Translation: CATSDSTSGGIYNEQFF.

This clonotype was recorded at least ten times. This chain uses TRBV19 with TRBJ2-1; TRBD1 matches at 8 bases. The CDR3 has 15 residues. The V gene end was trimmed by 3 bases and the J gene end by 8 bases; junction bases not matched to a gene: 9. Germline CDR1 is LNHDA and CDR2 is SQIVND (reference sequence). CDR3 in amino acids: CASSIIPGQGYEQFF. The CDR3 nucleotides read TGTGCCAGTAGTATTATCCCCGGACAGGGCTATGAGCAGTTCTTC.